What follows are 3 T cell receptor beta chains derived from one specimen sequenced in a study of response to subunit inactivated influenza vaccine. MiXCR, run by TCRdb on the RT-PCR reads, gives a single entry per CDR3 protein. The sample records 550,000 to 650,000 distinct CDR3 sequences, around 11% being singletons. Specimen: PBMCs from blood, collected on the day of vaccination. These receptors were obtained from a man aged 50 to 59 who received an inactivated influenza vaccine.

The J gene is TRBJ1-2, the V gene TRBV20-1, with TRBD1 identical over 7 bases. Looked up from germline, CDR1 is DFQATT and CDR2 is SNEGSKA (reference sequence). CDR3 length: 17 amino acids. The J segment lost 0 bases and the V segment lost 0 bases, leaving 10 bases of the junction unmatched. In nucleotides, the CDR3 is TGCAGTGCTAGAGATTATAGAGGGGGCCTAGCTAACTATGGCTACACCTTC. This gives the protein CSARDYRGGLANYGYTF.

The rearrangement uses TRBV6-5 and TRBJ2-6; the D is unclear. Trimming left V 2 bases short and J 0 bases short, with 5 bases between. The CDR3 has 15 amino acids. The germline CDR1 and CDR2 sequences are MNHEY and SVGAGI. DNA of the CDR3: TGTGCCAGCAGTTACCGACTCTCTGGGGCCAACGTCCTGACTTTC. Protein: CASSYRLSGANVLTF.

This clonotype was seen a few times. The chain employs TRBV12-3 or TRBV12-4 and TRBJ2-7, with no clear D. The CDR3 runs 15 residues. Between the trimmed V and J ends, which lost 2 bases and 5 bases, there was a span of 16 bases. CDR3 residues: CASSLSGLALHEQYF. CDR3 DNA sequence: TGTGCCAGCAGTTTATCCGGCTTAGCCCTCCACGAGCAGTACTTC.